The 16 T cell receptor beta chains listed next were all sequenced from one sample in a study of blood T cell repertoires in COVID-19. Assay used: immunoSEQ multiplex PCR; TCRdb lists only in-frame clones, some missing. This table holds 180,000 or so clones, around 85% found once. Sequenced input: peripheral blood. Every receptor here comes from an elderly woman with acute or convalescent COVID-19.

The chain joins TRBV5-1 to TRBJ1-2; D perhaps matches TRBD1 (6 bases). The CDR3 is 15 residues long. V shed 1 base and J shed 2 bases, with 12 bases lying between them. Germline lookup yields CDR1 SGHRS and CDR2 YFSETQ. DNA for the CDR3: TGCGCCAGCAGCTTGAACAGGGCACAGAACTATGGCTACACCTTC. Translated: CASSLNRAQNYGYTF. The full variable domain, its missing parts supplied by reference TRBV5-1 and TRBJ1-2, is KAGVTQTPRYLIKTRGQQVTLSCSPISGHRSVSWYQQTPGQGLQFLFEYFSETQRNKGNFPGRFSGRQFSNSRSEMNVSTLELGDSALYLCASSLNRAQNYGYTFGSGTRLTVV.

The chain employs TRBV15 and TRBJ1-2; the match to TRBD1 covers 9 bases. Per the germline V gene, CDR1 is LNHNV and CDR2 is YYDKDF (reference sequence). V was pared by 6 bases and J by 3 bases, with 8 bases of the junction left unmatched. The CDR3 runs to 15 residues. The CDR3 reads CATRQTGGDDYGYTF. CDR3 DNA sequence: TGTGCCACCAGGCAGACAGGGGGGGATGACTATGGCTACACCTTC.

V and J are TRBV30 and TRBJ2-3; D gene uncertain. Germline values: CDR1 GTSNPN, CDR2 SVGIG (reference sequence). This CDR3 has 13 residues. Trimming took off 4 bases at V and 1 base at J, with 9 bases between the two ends. CDR3: CAWTRSGTDTQYF. The CDR3, as DNA: TGTGCCTGGACCCGTTCAGGCACAGATACGCAGTATTTT.

The chain is built from TRBV5-1 and TRBJ2-1; TRBD1 aligns across 9 bases. The CDR3 extends over 21 amino acids. CDR1 is SGHRS and CDR2 is YFSETQ in the germline V gene. V trimming: 0 bases; J trimming: 4 bases; junction bases outside the gene matches: 20. The CDR3 nucleotides read TGCGCCAGCAGCTTGGGATCTGGTCCCGGGACAGGGCGCAGGCGGTACAATGAGCAGTTCTTC. Protein: CASSLGSGPGTGRRRYNEQFF.

V gene TRBV6-6 combines with J gene TRBJ2-1; 8 nucleotides agree with TRBD2. Looked up from germline, CDR1 is MNHNY and CDR2 is SVGAGI (reference sequence). The J segment lost 7 bases and the V segment lost 5 bases, leaving 16 bases of the junction unmatched. The CDR3 sequence is 17 residues long. The CDR3 region has the DNA TGTGCCAGCAGTCCACCTGCGGGGGGCGCCTCCACGAATGAGCAGTTCTTC. Its translation is CASSPPAGGASTNEQFF.

The chain carries TRBV5-1 and TRBJ2-3, with 8 bases that match TRBD2. V lost 0 bases, J lost 4 bases, and 7 bases stayed unmatched. Germline V gene data show CDR1 as SGHRS and CDR2 as YFSETQ. The CDR3 runs 16 residues. This chain's CDR3 is CASSLAGSGTADTQYF. CDR3 DNA: TGCGCCAGCAGCTTGGCCGGTAGCGGGACGGCAGATACGCAGTATTTT.

This rearrangement joins TRBV5-4 to TRBJ1-3; 7 bases align to TRBD1. The J segment lost 2 bases and the V segment lost 0 bases, leaving 2 bases of the junction unmatched. The CDR3 runs to 15 residues. Germline CDR1 reads SGHNT; CDR2 reads YYREEE (reference sequence). In nucleotides, the CDR3 is TGTGCCAGCAGCTTGGATACAGGGGCTGGAAACACCATATATTTT. It is translated as CASSLDTGAGNTIYF.

The chain has TRBV5-4 and TRBJ2-5; 9 nucleotides align to TRBD1. The CDR3 spans 14 residues. CDR1 and CDR2 from the germline V gene are SGHNT and YYREEE (reference sequence). V was pared by 4 bases and J by 1 base, with 2 bases of the junction left unmatched. CDR3 sequence (DNA): TGTGCCAGCAGCGCGGGACAGGGCCAAGAGACCCAGTACTTC. Residues: CASSAGQGQETQYF.

The gene calls are TRBV5-6 and TRBJ2-4; 10 nucleotides agree with TRBD1. Germline CDR1 reads SGHDT; CDR2 reads YYEEEE. The V gene end was trimmed by 4 bases and the J gene end by 3 bases; junction bases not matched to a gene: 4. This CDR3 is 15 amino acids long. CDR3 in amino acids: CASSPGTGVKNIQYF. The DNA for the CDR3 is TGTGCCAGCAGCCCCGGGACAGGGGTCAAAAACATTCAGTACTTC.

In DNA form, the CDR3 reads TGCGCCAGCGTCCGACAGGGCCACACTGAAGCTTTCTTT. Its translation: CASVRQGHTEAFF. The J gene is TRBJ1-1, the V gene TRBV23-1; 7 bases line up with TRBD1. TRBV23-1 is reported as an ORF; its role is uncertain. J was trimmed by 3 bases and V by 8 bases; bases with no gene match: 6. CDR3 length equals 13 residues.

The chain employs TRBV6-5 and TRBJ2-7; D not resolved. This CDR3 region has 12 residues. From germline, CDR1 is MNHEY and CDR2 SVGAGI. V was shortened by 8 bases and J by 4 bases, with 12 bases between the two germline ends. This CDR3 is CASRPGDYEQYF. CDR3 sequence (DNA): TGTGCCAGCCGACCAGGCGATTACGAGCAGTACTTC.

The chain employs TRBV7-2 and TRBJ1-4; TRBD1 aligns across 8 bases. The CDR3 is 15 residues long. CDR1 and CDR2 (germline): SGHTA, FQGNSA. Trimming removed 5 bases from V and 7 bases from J; junction bases left unmatched: 9. CDR3 sequence reads: CASSPDRGGGEKLFF. The CDR3 coding sequence is TGTGCCAGCAGCCCCGACAGGGGCGGTGGTGAAAAACTGTTTTTT.

V and J are TRBV5-6 and TRBJ1-1; 8 bases agree with TRBD1. CDR1 and CDR2 (germline): SGHDT, YYEEEE. This CDR3 has 13 residues. Germline trimming cut 6 bases from V and 5 bases from J; bases unmatched to any gene: 6. The CDR3 sequence: CASTVQGGTEAFF. The CDR3 DNA reads as TGTGCCAGCACCGTACAGGGGGGGACTGAAGCTTTCTTT.

The rearrangement links TRBV7-9 to TRBJ1-6; 8 bases are a match to TRBD1. Germline V lookup: CDR1 SEHNR, CDR2 FQNEAQ (reference sequence). With V trimmed by 4 bases and J by 4 bases, 6 bases remained unmatched. The CDR3 consists of 16 residues. For the CDR3, the DNA is TGTGCCAGCAGCTCGGACAGGGAAACATATAATTCACCCCTCCACTTT. Translated, it gives CASSSDRETYNSPLHF.

This clone has just one count. Other DNA sequences in this specimen translate into the identical CDR3. The chain combines TRBV5-1 with TRBJ1-2; possibly TRBD1 for D (5 bases). Trimming cost V 0 bases and J 2 bases, with 5 bases left between them. Germline values: CDR1 SGHRS, CDR2 YFSETQ. The CDR3 covers 13 residues. The CDR3 region has the DNA TGCGCCAGCAGCTTGGGACAGAACTATGGCTACACCTTC. Its translation: CASSLGQNYGYTF.

This chain uses TRBV7-2 with TRBJ1-2, with D perhaps TRBD1 (6 bases). In germline, CDR1 is SGHTA, CDR2 FQGNSA. Trimming took 3 bases from V and 1 from J, leaving 9 bases between them. The CDR3 runs 14 residues. CDR3 loop: CASSLEQGNYGYTF. For the CDR3, the DNA is TGTGCCAGCAGCTTGGAACAGGGTAACTATGGCTACACCTTC.